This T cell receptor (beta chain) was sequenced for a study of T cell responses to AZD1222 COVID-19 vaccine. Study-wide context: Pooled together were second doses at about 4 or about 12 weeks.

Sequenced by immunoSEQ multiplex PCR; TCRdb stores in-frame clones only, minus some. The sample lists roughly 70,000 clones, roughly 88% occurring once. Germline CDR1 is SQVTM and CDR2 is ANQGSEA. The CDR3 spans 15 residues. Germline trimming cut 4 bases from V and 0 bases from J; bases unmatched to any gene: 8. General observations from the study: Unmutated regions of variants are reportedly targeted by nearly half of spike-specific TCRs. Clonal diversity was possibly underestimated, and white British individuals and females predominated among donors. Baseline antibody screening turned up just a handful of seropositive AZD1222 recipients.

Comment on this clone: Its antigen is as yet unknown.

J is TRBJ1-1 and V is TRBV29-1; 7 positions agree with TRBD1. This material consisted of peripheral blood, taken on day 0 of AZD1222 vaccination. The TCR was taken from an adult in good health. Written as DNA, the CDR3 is TGCAGCGTTGTCCCCCAAACAGGGGTGAACACTGAAGCTTTCTTT. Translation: CSVVPQTGVNTEAFF.